This T cell receptor beta chain appears in the sequencing data of a study of T cells in Graves' hyperthyroidism and ophthalmopathy. TCR beta CDR3 regions were amplified from RNA transcripts. First-round RT-PCR with HTBI primers amplified the TCR CDR3 region. A single record per CDR3 protein comes from TCRdb applying MiXCR to the multiplex PCR reads. The sample yields about 200,000 distinct CDR3 sequences, roughly 18% seen once. Only a few counts were recorded for this clonotype. Germline values: CDR1 LNHDA, CDR2 SQIVND (reference sequence). V was trimmed by 7 bases and J by 0 bases, leaving 10 bases between them. This CDR3 contains 14 residues. Not enrolled were patients with uncontrolled infection, other autoimmune disease, pregnancy or lactation.

This TCR came from a man aged 40-49 years with Graves' hyperthyroidism. This sequence joins TRBV19 and TRBJ1-5; maybe TRBD1 (5 bases). Sequencing was carried out using blood. The DNA of the CDR3 is TGTGCCAGTACTGGGGGATATAGCAATCAGCCCCAGCATTTT. As protein: CASTGGYSNQPQHF.